The 25 T cell receptor beta chains listed next were all sequenced from one sample in a study of response to subunit inactivated influenza vaccine. Using its own MiXCR run on the RT-PCR reads, TCRdb lists one record per CDR3 protein. The sample lists more than 400,000 distinct CDR3 sequences, approximately 7.3% occurring once. This specimen was PBMCs from blood, taken less than 25 months after vaccination. The source of these receptors is a man between 50 and 70 years old who received an inactivated influenza vaccine.

This clonotype was detected a few times. This rearrangement joins TRBV15 to TRBJ2-3; TRBD1 or TRBD2 may be the D gene (6 bases each). The V gene lost 7 bases and the J gene lost 1 base, with 12 bases spanning the gap. The germline CDR1 and CDR2 sequences are LNHNV and YYDKDF (reference sequence). The CDR3 has 14 amino acids. Here the CDR3 reads CATTQRGGTDTQYF. The CDR3, as DNA: TGTGCCACCACTCAAAGGGGGGGCACAGATACGCAGTATTTT. Drawing the rest from reference TRBV15 and TRBJ2-3, the complete variable domain is DAMVIQNPRYQVTQFGKPVTLSCSQTLNHNVMYWYQQKSSQAPKLLFHYYDKDFNNEADTPDNFQSRRPNTSFCFLDIRSPGLGDTAMYLCATTQRGGTDTQYFGPGTRLTVL.

This clonotype has only a few counts. This rearrangement joins TRBV28 to TRBJ1-6, with D perhaps matching TRBD1 (6 bases). This CDR3 spans 18 amino acids. V shed 3 bases and J shed 1 base, with 16 bases lying between them. Germline-derived CDR1 and CDR2 are MDHEN and SYDVKM. CDR3 nucleotide sequence: TGTGCCAGCAGTTTCGGGGGCGGGATTCGTTCCTATAATTCACCCCTCCACTTT. This translates into CASSFGGGIRSYNSPLHF.

This sequence joins TRBV4-1 and TRBJ1-3, with a possible D match to TRBD1 (5 bases). CDR1 is MGHRA, CDR2 YSYEKL, per germline. Trimming removed 0 bases from V and 3 bases from J, with 12 bases in between. The CDR3 is made up of 16 amino acids. CDR3 sequence: CASSQDGRGRGNTIYF. The CDR3, as DNA: TGCGCCAGCAGCCAAGATGGCCGGGGCCGTGGAAACACCATATATTTT.

The genes are TRBV2 and TRBJ1-1, with 7 bases that match TRBD1. This CDR3 is 15 amino acids long. J gave up 4 bases and V 8 bases, and 13 bases lay outside the gene matches. Germline values: CDR1 SNHLY, CDR2 FYNNEI. CDR3: CASVPAGGSGTEAFF. DNA for the CDR3: TGTGCCAGCGTCCCAGCAGGGGGTAGTGGCACTGAAGCTTTCTTT. Full variable domain (rest looked up from reference TRBV2 and TRBJ1-1): EPEVTQTPSHQVTQMGQEVILRCVPISNHLYFYWYRQILGQKVEFLVSFYNNEISEKSEIFDDQFSVERPDGSNFTLKIRSTKLEDSAMYFCASVPAGGSGTEAFFGQGTRLTVV.

The chain uses TRBV29-1 and TRBJ1-6; no clear D. The CDR3 contains 13 residues. Germline CDR1 reads SQVTM; CDR2 reads ANQGSEA. Trimming removed 5 bases at V and 0 bases at J, with 5 bases between. This CDR3 reads CSVSASYNSPLHF. In DNA form, the CDR3 reads TGCAGCGTTTCAGCCTCCTATAATTCACCCCTCCACTTT.

The chain couples TRBV11-3 to TRBJ2-5; 7 bases fit TRBD2. This CDR3 has 15 amino acids. Per germline, CDR1 SGHNT and CDR2 YENEEA. V gave up 5 bases and J gave up 2 bases; unmatched junction bases: 8. The CDR3 spells CASSRGDGTQETQYF. CDR3 coding DNA: TGTGCCAGCAGCCGGGGGGATGGCACACAAGAGACCCAGTACTTC.

This clonotype was seen a handful of times. The rearrangement links TRBV20-1 to TRBJ2-3, with D possibly being TRBD2 (5 bases). The germline gives CDR1 DFQATT, CDR2 SNEGSKA (reference sequence). This CDR3 has 15 amino acids. V gave up 5 bases and J gave up 1 base, with 16 bases separating them. Here the CDR3 reads CSALRDTRGTDTQYF. The DNA of the CDR3 is TGCAGTGCTCTACGGGATACTCGGGGCACAGATACGCAGTATTTT.

This clonotype showed up many times. V usage is TRBV7-9 and J usage is TRBJ1-1; D remains unclear. This CDR3 has 13 residues. Trimming took off 3 bases at V and 3 bases at J, with 8 bases between the two ends. The V gene's germline CDR1 is SEHNR and CDR2 FQNEAQ (reference sequence). CDR3 nucleotides: TGTGCCAGCAGCTTGCCGGGAGACACTGAAGCTTTCTTT. Translating it yields CASSLPGDTEAFF.

This clonotype was counted a few times. The chain carries TRBV28 and TRBJ1-4, with D perhaps matching TRBD1 (5 bases). Germline CDR1 reads MDHEN; CDR2 reads SYDVKM. The V gene lost 7 bases and the J gene lost 3 bases, with 9 bases spanning the gap. CDR3 length: 13 amino acids. As DNA, the CDR3 is TGTGCCAGCAATGAGGGGTCTAATGAAAAACTGTTTTTT. It yields the protein CASNEGSNEKLFF. Using reference TRBV28 and TRBJ1-4 for the parts outside the CDR3, the full variable domain is DVKVTQSSRYLVKRTGEKVFLECVQDMDHENMFWYRQDPGLGLRLIYFSYDVKMKEKGDIPEGYSVSREKKERFSLILESASTNQTSMYLCASNEGSNEKLFFGSGTQLSVL.

V is TRBV15 and J is TRBJ1-1; the D gene is possibly TRBD1 (5 bases). This CDR3 comprises 19 residues. V was shortened by 2 bases and J by 4 bases, with 26 bases between the two germline ends. Germline CDR1 and CDR2: LNHNV and YYDKDF (reference sequence). The CDR3, as DNA: TGTGCCACCAGCAGACCCTCCCGGCGGGGGGGAGAGGGAGTCACTGAAGCTTTCTTT. Protein product: CATSRPSRRGGEGVTEAFF.

In this sample, this clonotype turned up many times. This sequence joins TRBV7-2 and TRBJ2-4; 8 bases agree with TRBD1. Germline CDR1 and CDR2: SGHTA and FQGNSA. V lost 4 bases to trimming and J lost 0 bases; unmatched junction nucleotides: 5. The CDR3 totals 16 residues. The CDR3 nucleotides read TGTGCCAGCAGCTCAGGACAGGGTAAAGCCAAAAACATTCAGTACTTC. The encoded protein is CASSSGQGKAKNIQYF.

This clonotype was picked up a small number of times. The chain employs TRBV11-2 and TRBJ2-5; D uncertain. V gave up 5 bases and J gave up 2 bases, with 12 bases separating them. The CDR3 loop spans 14 amino acids. CDR1 and CDR2 from the germline V gene are SGHAT and FQNNGV. This CDR3 is CASSPRLPQETQYF. In nucleotides, the CDR3 is TGTGCCAGCAGCCCGCGGCTACCACAAGAGACCCAGTACTTC.

This clonotype was seen repeatedly, ten times or more. CDR3 bases: TGTGCCAGCAGCCGGGGAGGGTATCGGACAGATACGCAGTATTTT. It encodes CASSRGGYRTDTQYF. V gene TRBV5-6 combines with J gene TRBJ2-3; 7 nucleotides match TRBD2. The germline CDR1 and CDR2 sequences are SGHDT and YYEEEE. With 4 bases clipped from V and 3 bases from J, the junction kept 8 bases outside the gene matches. The CDR3 has 15 residues.

This clonotype was detected many times. The chain joins TRBV27 to TRBJ2-1, with TRBD2 matching 13 bases. V was clipped by 2 bases and J by 6 bases; unmatched bases: 4. The CDR3 sequence is 16 residues long. CDR1 is MNHEY and CDR2 is SMNVEV in the germline V gene (reference sequence). The CDR3 here is CASSLKGLAGRNEQFF. The CDR3, as DNA: TGTGCCAGCAGTTTAAAGGGACTAGCGGGACGCAATGAGCAGTTCTTC.

This clonotype was detected ten times or more. Here the CDR3 DNA reads TGCGCCAGCAGCGGGACAGGTTCCACTGAAGCTTTCTTT. Translated: CASSGTGSTEAFF. The rearrangement joins TRBV5-1 to TRBJ1-1, with 8 bases fitting TRBD1. The V and J ends lost 4 bases and 4 bases, in that order; junction bases with no gene match: 3. Germline CDR1 SGHRS, CDR2 YFSETQ. The CDR3 totals 13 residues.

V and J are TRBV12-3 or TRBV12-4 and TRBJ1-4; a possible D gene is TRBD1 (6 bases). The CDR3 length is 15 residues. V was pared by 5 bases and J by 1 base, with 11 bases between. CDR3 DNA sequence: TGTGCCAGCAGTGCTTCGACAGGAACTAATGAAAAACTGTTTTTT. Encoded protein: CASSASTGTNEKLFF.

The chain uses TRBV28 and TRBJ2-7; perhaps TRBD2 as D (7 bases). V lost 8 bases and J 1 base, leaving 12 bases between the germline ends. The germline V gene has CDR1 MDHEN and CDR2 SYDVKM. CDR3 length: 13 amino acids. CDR3 DNA sequence: TGTGCCAGCGGGAGGGGGTTTTCCTACGAGCAGTACTTC. Translating it yields CASGRGFSYEQYF.

This chain joins TRBV4-1 and TRBJ2-7; D is undetermined. This CDR3 spans 12 amino acids. Deletions cut 2 bases from V and 5 bases from J, with 7 bases between. Looked up from germline, CDR1 is MGHRA and CDR2 is YSYEKL. The CDR3 DNA is TGCGCCAGCAGCCAACGCGACGACGAGCAGTACTTC. Protein sequence: CASSQRDDEQYF.

This clonotype was recorded only once. This chain uses TRBV12-3 or TRBV12-4 with TRBJ2-4; 14 positions match TRBD2. The trim removed 5 bases at V and 0 bases at J, leaving 9 bases unmatched. The CDR3 is made up of 19 amino acids. CDR3 sequence reads: CASSPGLAGGPLAKNIQYF. In DNA, the CDR3 is TGTGCCAGCAGTCCCGGACTAGCGGGAGGACCACTAGCCAAAAACATTCAGTACTTC.

This clonotype appeared many times. The V gene is TRBV29-1, the J gene TRBJ2-6; D gene uncertain. This CDR3 is built from 14 residues. CDR1 is SQVTM and CDR2 is ANQGSEA in the germline V gene. V was cut by 4 bases and J by 0 bases, with 7 bases left in between. The CDR3 DNA follows: TGCAGCGTTGTCGACCTCTCTGGGGCCAACGTCCTGACTTTC. This sequence encodes CSVVDLSGANVLTF.

This clonotype was observed many times. This chain links TRBV15 with TRBJ2-7; D possibly corresponds to TRBD1 (6 bases). Germline lookup yields CDR1 LNHNV and CDR2 YYDKDF (reference sequence). The V end lost 5 bases, the J end lost 5 bases, and 13 bases lay between the germline ends. This CDR3 has 13 residues. CDR3 residues: CATSPGQGDEQYF. The DNA of the CDR3 is TGTGCCACCAGCCCGGGACAAGGAGACGAGCAGTACTTC.

This clonotype has at least ten counts. The V gene is TRBV4-1, the J gene TRBJ1-5, with D unclear. This CDR3 has 13 amino acids. Trimming took off 0 bases at V and 4 bases at J, with 4 bases between the two ends. Germline CDR1 MGHRA, CDR2 YSYEKL. CDR3 nucleotides: TGCGCCAGCAGCCAAGACTATAATCAGCCCCAGCATTTT. Its protein product is CASSQDYNQPQHF.

This clonotype appeared a few times. This sequence joins TRBV20-1 and TRBJ2-3; D assignment may be TRBD1 or TRBD2 (5 bases each). Looked up from germline, CDR1 is DFQATT and CDR2 is SNEGSKA (reference sequence). V lost 0 bases and J lost 0, with 10 bases in between. The CDR3 consists of 15 residues. In DNA, the CDR3 is TGCAGTGCTAGAGATCGGGGCCCTAGCACAGATACGCAGTATTTT. This sequence encodes CSARDRGPSTDTQYF.

This clonotype was counted ten times or more. The gene calls are TRBV20-1 and TRBJ2-4; D is uncertain. This CDR3 has 11 residues. CDR1 DFQATT and CDR2 SNEGSKA come from the germline V gene (reference sequence). Deletions cut 0 bases from V and 10 bases from J, with 7 bases between. The CDR3 DNA reads TGCAGTGCTAGAGATCACAAGATTCAGTACTTC. Translating gives CSARDHKIQYF.

This clonotype has only a few counts. The rearrangement uses TRBV20-1 and TRBJ1-5, with 8 bases fitting TRBD1. With 3 bases clipped from V and 6 bases from J, the junction kept 10 bases outside the gene matches. CDR1 is DFQATT, CDR2 SNEGSKA, per germline (reference sequence). The CDR3 totals 15 residues. DNA for the CDR3: TGCAGTGCTAGGGTTTTGACAGGGGCTGGTCAGCCCCAGCATTTT. It yields the protein CSARVLTGAGQPQHF.